This T cell receptor beta chain appears in the sequencing data of a study of blood T cell repertoires in COVID-19. Study-wide context: From T cells, B-cell-depleted T cells, or PBMCs came the material, which was cDNA or gDNA.

CDR1 SNHLY and CDR2 FYNNEI come from the germline V gene. The CDR3 contains 15 residues. J was trimmed by 3 bases and V by 7 bases; bases with no gene match: 4. Participants, roughly 18 to 89 years old, spanned under 25 US areas. Cohort allocation depended upon clinical history that participants reported. Symptom resolution, clearance, or two negative PCRs marked donors in Cohort 3 as recovered. The protocol was immunoSEQ multiplex PCR, while the TCRdb copy is restricted to in-frame clones and leaves out a portion. The sample has nearly 200,000 clones, roughly 90% seen once. The source material was PBMCs or T cells enriched from blood (not recorded which). This chain links TRBV2 with TRBJ2-5; 14 positions agree with TRBD2. The TCR sequence derives from a woman aged 18-29 years who had recovered from COVID-19. Here the CDR3 reads CASTRLAGGKETQYF. CDR3 bases: TGTGCCAGCACCCGACTAGCGGGGGGGAAAGAGACCCAGTACTTC. Complete variable domain (other parts from reference TRBV2 and TRBJ2-5): EPEVTQTPSHQVTQMGQEVILRCVPISNHLYFYWYRQILGQKVEFLVSFYNNEISEKSEIFDDQFSVERPDGSNFTLKIRSTKLEDSAMYFCASTRLAGGKETQYFGPGTRLLVL.